This T cell receptor beta chain was found in a study of blood T cell repertoires in COVID-19. The wider study: Samples representing acute and convalescent COVID-19 were sourced from the United States, Italy and Spain. T cells, B-cell-depleted T cells, or PBMCs provided the cDNA or gDNA that served as material.

Source study methods: Researchers report that nucleated cell counts were estimated from reference gene primer amplification. Profiling relied on immunoSEQ multiplex PCR, and the TCRdb table lists in-frame clones only, not all of them. The V and J calls and clone size come from that table; D and trimming were worked out from the DNA. The sample lists 80,000 to 90,000 clones; roughly nine tenths were seen once. In germline, CDR1 is SGHVS, CDR2 FQNEAQ. With 6 bases removed from V and 5 bases from J, the gap between germline ends came to 16 bases. CDR3 length: 15 amino acids. The receptor was derived from a man in his 60s with acute or convalescent COVID-19. The sample was peripheral blood. V is TRBV7-8 and J is TRBJ2-2, with D perhaps TRBD1 (6 bases). The CDR3 DNA follows: TGTGCCAGCAGTCCGAGAGGGGGAAGGACCGGGGAGCTGTTTTTT. The encoded protein is CASSPRGGRTGELFF.